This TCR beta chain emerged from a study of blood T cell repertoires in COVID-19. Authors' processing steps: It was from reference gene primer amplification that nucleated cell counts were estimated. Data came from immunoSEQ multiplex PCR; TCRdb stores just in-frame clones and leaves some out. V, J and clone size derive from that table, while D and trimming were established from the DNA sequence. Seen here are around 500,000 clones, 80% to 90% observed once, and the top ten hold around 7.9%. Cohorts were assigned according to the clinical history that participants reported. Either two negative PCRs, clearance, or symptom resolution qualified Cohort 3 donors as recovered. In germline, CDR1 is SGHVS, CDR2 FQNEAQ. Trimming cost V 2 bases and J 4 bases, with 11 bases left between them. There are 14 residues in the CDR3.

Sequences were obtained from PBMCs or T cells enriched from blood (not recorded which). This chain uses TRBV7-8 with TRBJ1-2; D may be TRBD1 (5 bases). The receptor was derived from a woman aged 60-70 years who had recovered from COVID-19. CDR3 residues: CASSLSRVVYGYTF. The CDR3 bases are TGTGCCAGCAGCTTAAGCAGGGTCGTCTATGGCTACACCTTC.